These 15 T cell receptor beta chains were all obtained from the same sample, sequenced in a study of shared clonotypes between healthy human individuals. TCRdb's copy holds only in-frame clones and misses some; the assay was immunoSEQ multiplex PCR. The sample holds around 530,000 clones, around 76% seen once. Sequencing used PBMCs. These receptors all stem from a woman between 40 and 50 years old in good health. Some clones in this sample may be carry-over from other donors' samples.

The V gene is TRBV9, the J gene TRBJ2-3; maybe TRBD1 (6 bases). Germline CDR1 reads SGDLS; CDR2 reads YYNGEE. This CDR3 contains 14 residues. The V end lost 4 bases, the J end lost 3 bases, and 12 bases lay between the germline ends. CDR3 in amino acids: CASSTGQQTDTQYF. The DNA for the CDR3 is TGTGCCAGCAGCACCGGACAGCAAACAGATACGCAGTATTTT.

The chain links TRBV6-1 to TRBJ1-4; tentative D call: TRBD1 (5 bases). The V end was cut by 10 bases, the J end by 5 bases, with 17 bases between. Germline CDR1 reads MNHNS; CDR2 reads SASEGT. The CDR3 runs 14 residues. CDR3 sequence: CATLASRGNEKLFF. As DNA, the CDR3 is TGTGCCACCCTCGCGTCCCGGGGGAATGAAAAACTGTTTTTT.

V and J are TRBV19 and TRBJ1-1, with D unresolved. Per the germline V gene, CDR1 is LNHDA and CDR2 is SQIVND (reference sequence). Trimming cost V 3 bases and J 5 bases, with 13 bases left between them. The CDR3 length is 14 residues. As DNA, the CDR3 is TGTGCCAGTAGTATTGGTGTTGGAGGGACTGAAGCTTTCTTT. Translating gives CASSIGVGGTEAFF.

The CDR3 nucleotides read TGTGCCAGCAGTCCTAGCGGGAGGGCCCGACAGACCCAGTACTTC. Its translation: CASSPSGRARQTQYF. The chain uses TRBV6-1 and TRBJ2-5; TRBD2 matches 12 bases. Germline trimming cut 5 bases from V and 6 bases from J; bases unmatched to any gene: 7. The CDR3 sequence is 15 residues long. Germline lookup yields CDR1 MNHNS and CDR2 SASEGT.

This chain links TRBV5-1 with TRBJ1-1; no clear D gene. The germline gives CDR1 SGHRS, CDR2 YFSETQ. CDR3 length equals 13 residues. Trimming shortened V by 3 bases and J by 1 base, and 7 bases separated the two germline ends. As DNA, the CDR3 is TGCGCCAGCAGCTGGGGATCGAACACTGAAGCTTTCTTT. This gives the protein CASSWGSNTEAFF.

The chain combines TRBV11-3 with TRBJ1-5; perhaps TRBD1 as D (5 bases). Trimming took off 5 bases at V and 5 bases at J, with 19 bases between the two ends. The CDR3 is 16 residues long. Germline V CDR1 and CDR2: SGHNT, YENEEA. CDR3 DNA: TGTGCCAGCAGCGAATGGCGGGGCATAGGTGATCAGCCCCAGCATTTT. This codes for CASSEWRGIGDQPQHF.

J is TRBJ2-3 and V is TRBV7-2; no firm D call. Trimming stripped 2 bases from V and 1 base from J, with 10 bases between. The germline gives CDR1 SGHTA, CDR2 FQGNSA. This CDR3 has 15 amino acids. In DNA form, the CDR3 reads TGTGCCAGCAGCTTAAACGGGTTCGGCACAGATACGCAGTATTTT. It yields the protein CASSLNGFGTDTQYF.

The chain joins TRBV19 to TRBJ2-7, with 7 bases identical to TRBD1. The CDR3 spans 16 residues. J gave up 2 bases and V 10 bases, and 17 bases lay outside the gene matches. CDR1 is LNHDA and CDR2 is SQIVND in the germline V gene (reference sequence). CDR3 bases: TGTGCCACAGCGAGATCGGGACAGCTCTCTGCCTACGAGCAGTACTTC. Its protein is CATARSGQLSAYEQYF.

V usage is TRBV4-1 and J usage is TRBJ2-1, with TRBD1 identical over 9 bases. Germline CDR1 is MGHRA and CDR2 is YSYEKL. The CDR3 has 18 amino acids. After removal of 0 bases from V and 6 bases from J, the junction contained 12 bases not matched to a gene. The CDR3 DNA is TGCGCCAGCAGCCAAGAATTGCTAGGACAGGGGTTGGTCAATGAGCAGTTCTTC. Protein product: CASSQELLGQGLVNEQFF.

The chain couples TRBV19 to TRBJ1-5, with unresolved D. V gave up 6 bases and J gave up 3 bases, with 15 bases separating them. Germline-derived CDR1 and CDR2 are LNHDA and SQIVND (reference sequence). The CDR3 length is 15 residues. The CDR3 protein is CASSLAVGSNQPQHF. The CDR3 DNA reads as TGTGCCAGTAGCCTGGCCGTCGGCTCCAATCAGCCCCAGCATTTT.

The rearrangement links TRBV29-1 to TRBJ1-4; 7 nucleotides line up with TRBD1. CDR1 is SQVTM and CDR2 is ANQGSEA in the germline V gene. This CDR3 has 17 amino acids. V trimming: 3 bases; J trimming: 4 bases; junction bases outside the gene matches: 14. The CDR3 region is CSVERRGQPGNNEKLFF. As DNA, the CDR3 is TGCAGCGTTGAGAGGAGGGGACAGCCGGGTAATAATGAAAAACTGTTTTTT.

The gene calls are TRBV4-3 and TRBJ2-3; D unresolved. This CDR3 is built from 13 residues. V shed 1 base and J shed 12 bases, with 14 bases lying between them. Germline CDR1 reads LGHNA; CDR2 reads YSLEER. The CDR3 loop is CASSQGRVSGQYF. The CDR3 nucleotides read TGCGCCAGCAGCCAAGGTCGGGTCTCGGGTCAGTATTTT.

This chain joins TRBV10-1 and TRBJ2-7; no firm D call. Germline V gene lookup returns CDR1 WNHNN and CDR2 SYGVQD (reference sequence). The CDR3 contains 13 residues. Trimming removed 2 bases from V and 1 base from J, with 6 bases in between. The CDR3 sequence is CASSEGGSYEQYF. CDR3 bases: TGCGCCAGCAGTGAGGGCGGATCCTACGAGCAGTACTTC.

The chain has TRBV19 and TRBJ2-7; TRBD1 matches 8 bases. The CDR3 contains 16 residues. Germline CDR1 LNHDA, CDR2 SQIVND (reference sequence). Trimming removed 4 bases from V and 5 bases from J; junction bases left unmatched: 13. Here the CDR3 DNA reads TGTGCCAGTAGTAGGCCCCGTACAGGGGGTAGCCACGAGCAGTACTTC. Protein sequence: CASSRPRTGGSHEQYF.

The V gene is TRBV18, the J gene TRBJ2-2; D remains ambiguous. The length of the CDR3 is 15 residues. Germline assignment: CDR1 KGHSH and CDR2 LQKENI. Between the trimmed V and J ends, which lost 0 bases and 5 bases, there was a span of 10 bases. CDR3 DNA: TGTGCCAGCTCACCACCGTCTGTTATAACCGGGGAGCTGTTTTTT. It encodes CASSPPSVITGELFF.